This TCR beta chain was sequenced for a study of T cell repertoires in cytomegalovirus infection. Study-wide background: Newly reported HLA-C-restricted and thoroughly characterized HLA-B-restricted CMV epitopes were employed. Both a matching HLA type and CMV infection were indicated by public TCR beta signatures. Broader study findings: HLA-C-restricted, CMV-specific TCR beta clonotypes were dominant ex vivo. Cumulative frequency (of public TCR beta family members) identified carriers of CMV plus the relevant HLA.

TCRdb called the reads again in MiXCR, with one record for every CDR3 protein. The sample comprises 800,000 to 950,000 distinct CDR3 sequences, approximately 32% of which are singletons, and roughly an eighth rests with the top ten. Unmatched junction bases numbered 12, after V lost 0 bases and J lost 2 bases. Germline V gene data show CDR1 as LGHDT and CDR2 as YNNKEL (reference sequence). This CDR3 comprises 18 residues. About this clonotype itself: The antigen remains unidentified.

The receptor comes from a human donor in good health (CMV status not recorded). Some clones in this sample may be carry-over from other donors' samples. The chain has TRBV3-1 and TRBJ2-7; 8 bases agree with TRBD1. Sequencing used cultured CD8+ T cells from PBMCs, obtained from culture after CMV antigen stimulation. The CDR3 loop reads CASSQDIPGGRTAYEQYF. DNA of the CDR3: TGTGCCAGCAGCCAAGATATTCCAGGGGGCAGGACAGCCTACGAGCAGTACTTC.